The clone carrying this T cell receptor (beta chain) was seen ten or more times. Its antigen is not known. This record belongs to a study of T cell repertoires in cytomegalovirus infection. About the study: TCR beta signatures that were public indicated CMV infection and matching HLA type. Findings of the study overall: CMV carriers having the relevant HLA were flagged by cumulative public TCR beta family frequency. HLA-C-restricted TCR beta clonotypes specific for CMV led the ex vivo response.

TCRdb analysed the reads with MiXCR anew, one entry per CDR3 protein. The table records about 490,000 distinct CDR3 sequences, roughly 10% of them present only once. CDR3 length equals 15 residues. Trimming removed 0 bases from V and 2 bases from J, with 11 bases in between. CDR1 SGHTA and CDR2 FQGNSA come from the germline V gene. The sample taken for sequencing was PBMCs. The receptor was derived from a human donor in good health (CMV status not recorded). Some clones in this sample may be carry-over from other donors' samples. This chain connects TRBV7-2 to TRBJ2-7; D perhaps matches TRBD1 (5 bases). For the CDR3, the DNA is TGTGCCAGCAGCTTAGCCCCCCAGGGAACCTACGAGCAGTACTTC. It is translated as CASSLAPQGTYEQYF.